The rows below give T cell receptor beta chains drawn from one sample of a study of human thymus T cells. TCRdb keeps only in-frame clones here, not all; method: immunoSEQ multiplex PCR. The top ten hold about 0.12% of the sample, which has approximately 40,000 clones, 85% to 95% seen once. Material: blood. These receptors were obtained from a boy under two years old with a congenital heart defect but otherwise immunologically healthy. Both conserved end residues are trimmed from each CDR3.

v_call: TRBV9; cdr3_aa: ASSATSGDHEQY
v_call: TRBV5-8; cdr3_aa: ASSVGLAGVSSYNEQF
v_call: TRBV12-5; cdr3_aa: ANPIDIQY
v_call: TRBV10-3; cdr3_aa: AISPWTSGESAETQY
v_call: TRBV4-3; cdr3_aa: ASSHVTGREKLF
v_call: TRBV6-5; cdr3_aa: ASSQQGGTYEQY
v_call: TRBV7-2; cdr3_aa: ASSLTSGGYEQY
v_call: TRBV9; cdr3_aa: ASSVWGGGATDTQY
v_call: TRBV6-1; cdr3_aa: ASSEDQDILYGYT
v_call: TRBV7-2; cdr3_aa: ASSPPGTDTQY
v_call: TRBV5-1; cdr3_aa: ASRQNTGELF
v_call: TRBV7-8; cdr3_aa: ASSLRQPYGYT
v_call: TRBV5-6; cdr3_aa: ASSLGDNYEQY
v_call: TRBV27; cdr3_aa: ASRSLRGSPLH
v_call: TRBV5-1; cdr3_aa: ASSPGTSGNEQF
v_call: TRBV12-5; cdr3_aa: ASGLSSYEQY
v_call: TRBV10-3; cdr3_aa: AIRAGGNEKLF
v_call: TRBV30; cdr3_aa: AWSVHGDSPLH